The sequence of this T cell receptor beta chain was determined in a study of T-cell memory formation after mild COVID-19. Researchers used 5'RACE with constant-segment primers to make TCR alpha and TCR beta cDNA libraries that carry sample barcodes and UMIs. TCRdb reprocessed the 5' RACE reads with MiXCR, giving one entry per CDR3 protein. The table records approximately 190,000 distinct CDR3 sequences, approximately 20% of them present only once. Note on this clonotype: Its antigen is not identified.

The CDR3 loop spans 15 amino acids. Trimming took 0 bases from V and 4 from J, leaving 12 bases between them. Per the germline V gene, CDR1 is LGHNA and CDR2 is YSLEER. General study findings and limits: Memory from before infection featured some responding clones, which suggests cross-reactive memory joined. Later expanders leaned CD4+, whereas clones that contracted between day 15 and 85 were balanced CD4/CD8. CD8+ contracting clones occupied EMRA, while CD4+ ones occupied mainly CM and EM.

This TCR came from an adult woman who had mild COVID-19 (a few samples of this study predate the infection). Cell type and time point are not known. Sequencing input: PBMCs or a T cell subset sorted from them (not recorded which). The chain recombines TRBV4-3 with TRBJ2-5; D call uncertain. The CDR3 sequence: CASSQEGRSGETQYF. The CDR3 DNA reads TGCGCCAGCAGCCAAGAGGGCAGGTCCGGAGAGACCCAGTACTTC.